These 14 T cell receptor beta chains originate from one sample sequenced in a study of Ad26.COV2.S vaccination and SARS-CoV-2 variants. The treatment denotes: 15 to 20 received Ad26.COV2.S at low or high dose, single or two shots; about 5 received placebo; per-sample allocation not given. Sampling took place 63 days after the first vaccine or placebo injection. Repertoires were generated with immunoSEQ multiplex PCR, while TCRdb's copy carries only in-frame clones and drops some. The table records about 480,000 clones, 70% to 90% of them present only once. This sample comprised peripheral blood, obtained in a trial of Ad26.COV2.S vaccine versus placebo. Source of these receptors: a person between 18 and 59 years old who received the Ad26.COV2.S COVID-19 vaccine or a placebo.

The chain has TRBV28 and TRBJ2-7; tentative D call: TRBD2 (5 bases). From germline, CDR1 is MDHEN and CDR2 SYDVKM. CDR3 length: 14 amino acids. V lost 7 bases, J lost 1 base, and 14 bases lay in between. CDR3: CASTGVPRSYEQYF. In nucleotides, the CDR3 is TGTGCCAGCACCGGGGTTCCTCGTTCCTACGAGCAGTACTTC.

This chain joins TRBV7-2 and TRBJ2-1; no clear D. Deletions cut 0 bases from V and 9 bases from J, with 6 bases between. The CDR3 runs to 12 residues. Germline V lookup: CDR1 SGHTA, CDR2 FQGNSA. The CDR3 spells CASSLAVTEQFF. The CDR3 DNA follows: TGTGCCAGCAGCTTAGCCGTGACTGAGCAGTTCTTC.

This clone was seen a few times. V gene TRBV19 combines with J gene TRBJ1-6; D is ambiguous. Trimming stripped 5 bases from V and 10 bases from J, with 12 bases between. The CDR3 sequence is 13 residues long. Germline-derived CDR1 and CDR2 are LNHDA and SQIVND (reference sequence). The CDR3 DNA sequence: TGTGCCAGTAGTTCGCCAGGCGCCTCACCCCTCCACTTT. Translating gives CASSSPGASPLHF.

This chain joins TRBV7-5 and TRBJ2-2; TRBD1 is taken as the D call from the table, unchecked against the DNA. TRBV7-5 constitutes a pseudogene. The CDR3 has 16 amino acids. The CDR3 loop is CARSYTDRRQAGELFF. CDR3 coding DNA: TGTGCCAGAAGCTATACCGACAGACGCCAAGCCGGGGAGCTGTTTTTT.

This clone appeared once. The rearrangement uses TRBV4-2 and TRBJ2-5; TRBD2 might be the D (6 bases). This CDR3 has 14 amino acids. Trimming left V 0 bases short and J 4 bases short, with 9 bases between. Germline V gene data show CDR1 as LGHNA and CDR2 as YNFKEQ. CDR3 sequence (DNA): TGTGCCAGCAGCCAAGAGGAGGGTCCAGAGACCCAGTACTTC. This translates into CASSQEEGPETQYF.

The chain joins TRBV20-1 to TRBJ2-3; TRBD2 agrees at 10 bases. V gave up 3 bases and J gave up 2 bases; unmatched junction bases: 14. The V gene's germline CDR1 is DFQATT and CDR2 SNEGSKA (reference sequence). The CDR3 length is 18 residues. This CDR3 is CSASYPSGRGGTTDTQYF. CDR3 sequence (DNA): TGCAGTGCTAGTTATCCTAGCGGGAGAGGAGGGACCACAGATACGCAGTATTTT.

The chain has TRBV2 and TRBJ2-7, with D perhaps TRBD2 (6 bases). V lost 6 bases, J lost 4 bases, and 13 bases lay in between. The germline CDR1 and CDR2 sequences are SNHLY and FYNNEI. The CDR3 is 13 residues long. The CDR3 DNA follows: TGTGCCAGCAGCGTACTAGCCCAATACGAGCAGTACTTC. Its protein is CASSVLAQYEQYF.

V gene TRBV6-2 or TRBV6-3 combines with J gene TRBJ1-1; D remains ambiguous. The germline V gene has CDR1 MNHEY and CDR2 SVGEGT. There are 13 residues in the CDR3. V was clipped by 0 bases and J by 8 bases, with 10 bases between them. The CDR3, as DNA: TGTGCCAGCAGTTACTCGGTGGTGGTAGAAGCTTTCTTT. Protein product: CASSYSVVVEAFF.

The chain couples TRBV9 to TRBJ2-3, with D possibly matching TRBD1 (5 bases). The germline CDR1 and CDR2 sequences are SGDLS and YYNGEE. This CDR3 has 15 amino acids. V was shortened by 0 bases and J by 6 bases, with 14 bases between the two germline ends. This CDR3 reads CASSVVGPPADTQYF. CDR3 sequence (DNA): TGTGCCAGCAGCGTAGTGGGGCCCCCGGCGGATACGCAGTATTTT.

The chain carries TRBV7-2 and TRBJ2-1, with 7 bases lining up with TRBD1. V was pared by 5 bases and J by 10 bases, with 14 bases of the junction left unmatched. Germline lookup yields CDR1 SGHTA and CDR2 FQGNSA. The CDR3 consists of 15 residues. The DNA for the CDR3 is TGTGCCAGCAGCCTACCCCCGTTAGGGGGCAGGGAGCAGTTCTTC. Its translation is CASSLPPLGGREQFF.

In the case of this clone: Other DNA sequences within the sample encode an identical CDR3. CDR3 DNA: TGTGCCAGTAGTACACAGGGTCCTAATCAGCCCCAGCATTTT. Its translation is CASSTQGPNQPQHF. The chain recombines TRBV19 with TRBJ1-5; D may be TRBD1 (6 bases). The V end lost 4 bases, the J end lost 4 bases, and 11 bases lay between the germline ends. This CDR3 comprises 14 residues. Germline CDR1 is LNHDA and CDR2 is SQIVND (reference sequence).

Only one count was recorded for this clone. The CDR3 DNA is TGTGCCAGCAGCCCACTGACCGGGACAGCGAATCAGCCCCAGCATTTT. Protein: CASSPLTGTANQPQHF. The chain joins TRBV27 to TRBJ1-5; 7 bases align to TRBD1. V dropped 6 bases and J dropped 4; count of bases not matched to a gene: 12. The CDR3 covers 16 residues. CDR1 is MNHEY and CDR2 is SMNVEV in the germline V gene (reference sequence).

This chain connects TRBV5-1 to TRBJ2-7; D is tentatively TRBD1 or TRBD2 (5 bases each). CDR3 length: 12 amino acids. In germline, CDR1 is SGHRS, CDR2 YFSETQ. Trimming shortened V by 2 bases and J by 3 bases, and 6 bases separated the two germline ends. The CDR3 sequence: CASSFGGYEQYF. In DNA form, the CDR3 reads TGCGCCAGCAGCTTTGGGGGCTACGAGCAGTACTTC.

The chain links TRBV28 to TRBJ1-1; D is uncertain. Trimming took off 1 base at V and 0 bases at J, with 15 bases between the two ends. The length of the CDR3 is 17 residues. Germline CDR1 is MDHEN and CDR2 is SYDVKM. CDR3 in amino acids: CASSLSTMASMNTEAFF. CDR3 coding DNA: TGTGCCAGCAGTTTATCCACGATGGCAAGCATGAACACTGAAGCTTTCTTT.